A single sample gave rise to the 30 T cell receptor beta chains below, sequenced in a study of blood T cell repertoires in COVID-19. The assay was immunoSEQ multiplex PCR, and TCRdb's table has in-frame clones only and misses some. Of more than 95,000 clones in the sample, 70% to 80% were seen once. The specimen sequenced was peripheral blood. Receptors originate from a man aged 40-50 years with active or convalescent COVID-19.

The chain uses TRBV6-1 and TRBJ2-3; TRBD1 aligns across 8 bases. The CDR3 consists of 15 residues. Germline V CDR1 and CDR2: MNHNS, SASEGT. V shed 3 bases, J shed 2 bases, and the junction held 4 bases outside the gene matches. The CDR3 sequence: CASSEGQAPTDTQYF. As DNA, the CDR3 is TGTGCCAGCAGTGAGGGACAGGCCCCCACAGATACGCAGTATTTT.

The chain links TRBV28 to TRBJ1-2, with TRBD1 as a possible D gene (6 bases). Between the trimmed V and J ends, which lost 2 bases and 2 bases, there was a span of 6 bases. The CDR3 covers 13 residues. Germline values: CDR1 MDHEN, CDR2 SYDVKM. The CDR3 DNA is TGTGCCAGCAGTTTAGGACAGAACTATGGCTACACCTTC. This translates into CASSLGQNYGYTF.

The chain recombines TRBV11-2 with TRBJ2-3, with D possibly TRBD1 on 5 matching bases. Germline loops: CDR1 SGHAT, CDR2 FQNNGV. The CDR3 loop spans 16 amino acids. Trimming pared 5 bases from V and 5 bases from J, leaving 20 bases between. CDR3 DNA: TGTGCCAGCAGCCCTGGGGCGAATGCGGAGCGAGATACGCAGTATTTT. The encoded protein is CASSPGANAERDTQYF.

The chain links TRBV12-3 or TRBV12-4 to TRBJ1-4; D uncertain. The germline V and J ends were trimmed by 6 bases and 5 bases, with 4 bases remaining between them. This CDR3 contains 11 residues. The CDR3, as DNA: TGTGCCAGCAGCAGGAATGAAAAACTGTTTTTT. This translates into CASSRNEKLFF.

The rearrangement joins TRBV7-9 to TRBJ1-4; D uncertain. The germline CDR1 and CDR2 sequences are SEHNR and FQNEAQ (reference sequence). V dropped 4 bases and J dropped 8 bases, with 5 bases sitting between them. The CDR3 length is 11 residues. DNA of the CDR3: TGTGCCAGCAGCTCCGGGGAAAAACTGTTTTTT. It is translated as CASSSGEKLFF.

This rearrangement joins TRBV4-2 to TRBJ2-3; 8 bases agree with TRBD2. Unmatched junction bases numbered 7, after V lost 0 bases and J lost 5 bases. Per the germline V gene, CDR1 is LGHNA and CDR2 is YNFKEQ. The CDR3 has 16 residues. DNA for the CDR3: TGTGCCAGCAGCCAAGATCTGAGCGGGGGAGTAGATACGCAGTATTTT. Encoded protein: CASSQDLSGGVDTQYF.

The rearrangement uses TRBV29-1 and TRBJ1-1, with 11 bases matching TRBD1. Germline CDR1 is SQVTM and CDR2 is ANQGSEA. This CDR3 has 14 residues. With V trimmed by 7 bases and J by 1 base, 5 bases remained unmatched. The CDR3 sequence is CSAGQGAGNTEAFF. The CDR3 DNA sequence: TGCAGCGCCGGACAGGGGGCGGGGAACACTGAAGCTTTCTTT. Full variable domain (remainder filled in from reference TRBV29-1 and TRBJ1-1): SAVISQKPSRDICQRGTSLTIQCQVDSQVTMMFWYRQQPGQSLTLIATANQGSEATYESGFVIDKFPISRPNLTFSTLTVSNMSPEDSSIYLCSAGQGAGNTEAFFGQGTRLTVV.

This sequence joins TRBV7-9 and TRBJ2-4; a possible D gene is TRBD2 (5 bases). Trimming shortened V by 0 bases and J by 0 bases, and 15 bases separated the two germline ends. Germline V lookup: CDR1 SEHNR, CDR2 FQNEAQ (reference sequence). This CDR3 spans 18 amino acids. The CDR3: CASSLAGGGGLAKNIQYF. In nucleotides, the CDR3 is TGTGCCAGCAGCTTAGCGGGCGGCGGAGGTCTAGCCAAAAACATTCAGTACTTC.

This chain links TRBV30 with TRBJ1-1; D uncertain. CDR3 length: 14 amino acids. V lost 3 bases and J lost 7, with 18 bases in between. Germline values: CDR1 GTSNPN, CDR2 SVGIG (reference sequence). This CDR3 is CAWSPGWASGEAFF. The CDR3 DNA reads TGTGCCTGGAGCCCCGGTTGGGCGTCCGGTGAAGCTTTCTTT.

The gene calls are TRBV9 and TRBJ2-7; TRBD1 aligns across 9 bases. The CDR3 is made up of 15 amino acids. Germline lookup yields CDR1 SGDLS and CDR2 YYNGEE. Unmatched junction bases numbered 10, after V lost 3 bases and J lost 6 bases. The CDR3 DNA reads TGTGCCAGCAGCGGGCACAGGGGGCGTCTTGGCGAGCAGTACTTC. Its protein is CASSGHRGRLGEQYF.

The V gene is TRBV7-8, the J gene TRBJ1-1, with no clear D. This CDR3 spans 12 amino acids. Per the germline V gene, CDR1 is SGHVS and CDR2 is FQNEAQ. V lost 0 bases, J lost 9 bases, and 8 bases lay in between. Here the CDR3 DNA reads TGTGCCAGCAGCTTAGCAGGCGGTCAAGCTTTCTTT. Translating it yields CASSLAGGQAFF.

The rearrangement links TRBV6-1 to TRBJ1-1; no clear D. Germline V gene lookup returns CDR1 MNHNS and CDR2 SASEGT. This CDR3 is 14 amino acids long. The germline V and J ends were trimmed by 0 bases and 10 bases, with 15 bases remaining between them. Here the CDR3 reads CASSEAVEARIAFF. DNA for the CDR3: TGTGCCAGCAGTGAAGCGGTAGAGGCGCGTATAGCTTTCTTT.

This rearrangement joins TRBV7-2 to TRBJ1-2; 7 bases are shared with TRBD1. Germline V gene data show CDR1 as SGHTA and CDR2 as FQGNSA. The CDR3 covers 13 residues. J lost 4 bases, V lost 4 bases, and 3 bases had no gene match. CDR3 nucleotides: TGTGCCAGCAGCTCGACAGGGAGCTATGGCTACACCTTC. It translates to CASSSTGSYGYTF.

The chain combines TRBV6-5 with TRBJ1-4, with TRBD1 as a possible D gene (6 bases). CDR1 and CDR2 from the germline V gene are MNHEY and SVGAGI. Trimming shortened V by 5 bases and J by 7 bases, and 11 bases separated the two germline ends. This CDR3 has 13 amino acids. CDR3 nucleotide sequence: TGTGCCAGCAGTCTACAGGGAATTGAAAAACTGTTTTTT. As protein: CASSLQGIEKLFF.

V usage is TRBV15 and J usage is TRBJ2-1; perhaps TRBD2 as D (6 bases). CDR1 and CDR2 from the germline V gene are LNHNV and YYDKDF (reference sequence). Trimming shortened V by 0 bases and J by 13 bases, and 16 bases separated the two germline ends. The CDR3 extends over 14 amino acids. CDR3 nucleotide sequence: TGTGCCACCAGCAGAGACCGGCCCGGGGACTCCCAGTTCTTC. This gives the protein CATSRDRPGDSQFF.

The chain has TRBV12-3 or TRBV12-4 and TRBJ1-1; D gene ambiguous. Trimming removed 3 bases from V and 11 bases from J, with 16 bases in between. The CDR3 length is 13 residues. CDR3 protein: CASSLRAGSIAFF. The CDR3 region has the DNA TGTGCCAGCAGTTTGAGGGCAGGTTCGATCGCTTTCTTT.

The gene calls are TRBV3-1 (or the pseudogene TRBV3-2) and TRBJ2-1, with unresolved D. The germline CDR1 and CDR2 sequences are LGHDT and YNNKEL (reference sequence). This CDR3 region has 15 residues. V was pared by 0 bases and J by 2 bases, with 8 bases between. In DNA, the CDR3 is TGTGCCAGCAGCCAAGATCGCAGAACCTACAATGAGCAGTTCTTC. Translating it yields CASSQDRRTYNEQFF.

The V call is TRBV19, the J call TRBJ2-1, with D unclear. The germline V and J ends were trimmed by 5 bases and 10 bases, with 12 bases remaining between them. CDR1 LNHDA and CDR2 SQIVND come from the germline V gene (reference sequence). The CDR3 is 12 residues long. The CDR3 DNA reads as TGTGCCAGTAGTCTGGAGCGCGGAGAGCAGTTCTTC. Its protein is CASSLERGEQFF.

The chain recombines TRBV3-1 (or the pseudogene TRBV3-2) with TRBJ2-2, with TRBD1 matching 7 bases. V lost 8 bases to trimming and J lost 3 bases; unmatched junction nucleotides: 6. The CDR3 has 14 residues. The germline V gene encodes CDR1 LGHDT and CDR2 YNNKEL (reference sequence). In DNA, the CDR3 is TGTGCCAGCTTTGACAGGGACCACACCGGGGAGCTGTTTTTT. It is translated as CASFDRDHTGELFF.

This clone has just one count. This rearrangement joins TRBV4-3 to TRBJ2-2; D might be TRBD2 (7 bases). V was shortened by 2 bases and J by 7 bases, with 17 bases between the two germline ends. Germline V lookup: CDR1 LGHNA, CDR2 YSLEER. CDR3 length: 16 residues. Written as DNA, the CDR3 is TGCGCCAGCAGCCAAAGCGGTGGGGGGGCCGTCGGGGAGCTGTTTTTT. Amino acid sequence: CASSQSGGGAVGELFF.

The V call is TRBV6-2 or TRBV6-3, the J call TRBJ1-4; D ambiguous. Germline CDR1 reads MNHEY; CDR2 reads SVGEGT. The V gene lost 2 bases and the J gene lost 10 bases, with 8 bases spanning the gap. The CDR3 is 12 amino acids. The CDR3 loop reads CASSYPNGKLFF. The CDR3 nucleotides read TGTGCCAGCAGTTACCCCAACGGAAAACTGTTTTTT.

The chain couples TRBV11-2 to TRBJ2-5; 8 nucleotides align to TRBD2. With 5 bases clipped from V and 9 bases from J, the junction kept 11 bases outside the gene matches. Germline V gene data show CDR1 as SGHAT and CDR2 as FQNNGV. The CDR3 extends over 14 amino acids. Here the CDR3 DNA reads TGTGCCAGCAGCCCCGGGGGGGAGGTATGGGCCCAGTACTTC. This encodes CASSPGGEVWAQYF.

In regard to this clone: This CDR3 is also generated by other DNA sequences in the sample. The V and J genes are TRBV2 and TRBJ1-2; D may be TRBD1 (6 bases). The V and J ends lost 1 base and 4 bases respectively, with 7 bases between them. The CDR3 extends over 13 amino acids. Germline values: CDR1 SNHLY, CDR2 FYNNEI. In DNA form, the CDR3 reads TGTGCCAGCAGTGAAGAAGGGGGCTATGGCTACACCTTC. Amino acids: CASSEEGGYGYTF.

This clone was observed a few times. The chain carries TRBV18 and TRBJ1-1; D gene ambiguous. The length of the CDR3 is 14 residues. CDR1 KGHSH and CDR2 LQKENI come from the germline V gene. The V end lost 3 bases, the J end lost 4 bases, and 12 bases lay between the germline ends. The CDR3, as DNA: TGTGCCAGCTCACCCGGCTATGCGGCCACTGAAGCTTTCTTT. Translating it yields CASSPGYAATEAFF.

The chain joins TRBV5-1 to TRBJ2-3; D unclear. The CDR3 has 14 amino acids. The V end lost 4 bases, the J end lost 5 bases, and 14 bases lay between the germline ends. The germline V gene encodes CDR1 SGHRS and CDR2 YFSETQ. The CDR3 bases are TGCGCCAGCAGCACTGAGGTCCGCGGAGATACGCAGTATTTT. Protein sequence: CASSTEVRGDTQYF. Together with reference TRBV5-1 and TRBJ2-3, the CDR3 gives the full variable domain: KAGVTQTPRYLIKTRGQQVTLSCSPISGHRSVSWYQQTPGQGLQFLFEYFSETQRNKGNFPGRFSGRQFSNSRSEMNVSTLELGDSALYLCASSTEVRGDTQYFGPGTRLTVL.

This clone appeared once. CDR3 loop: CASSGGRGNYGYTF. In DNA, the CDR3 is TGTGCCAGCAGCGGCGGGCGCGGTAACTATGGCTACACCTTC. The V call is TRBV11-3, the J call TRBJ1-2; no firm D call. The CDR3 consists of 14 residues. Germline values: CDR1 SGHNT, CDR2 YENEEA. V dropped 5 bases and J dropped 1 base, with 11 bases sitting between them.

The chain links TRBV3-1 (or the pseudogene TRBV3-2) to TRBJ2-1, with 7 bases identical to TRBD2. Germline V lookup: CDR1 LGHDT, CDR2 YNNKEL (reference sequence). After removal of 0 bases from V and 6 bases from J, the junction contained 5 bases not matched to a gene. This CDR3 comprises 15 residues. CDR3 sequence: CASSQDPAGRNEQFF. As DNA, the CDR3 is TGTGCCAGCAGCCAAGATCCAGCGGGACGCAATGAGCAGTTCTTC.

The V and J genes are TRBV3-1 (or the pseudogene TRBV3-2) and TRBJ2-5; TRBD2 matches 9 bases. V trimming: 7 bases; J trimming: 6 bases; junction bases outside the gene matches: 18. CDR1 LGHDT and CDR2 YNNKEL come from the germline V gene (reference sequence). This CDR3 has 17 amino acids. CDR3 sequence: CASTGGGGAVVEKTQYF. DNA for the CDR3: TGTGCCAGCACCGGCGGGGGGGGCGCCGTGGTCGAGAAGACCCAGTACTTC.

This clone was picked up one time. J is TRBJ2-6 and V is TRBV5-1; D is undetermined. Trimming left V 4 bases short and J 0 bases short, with 17 bases between. This CDR3 region has 18 residues. Per germline, CDR1 SGHRS and CDR2 YFSETQ. CDR3 sequence: CASSPEGPGVSGANVLTF. The CDR3 nucleotides read TGCGCCAGCAGCCCAGAAGGTCCAGGCGTCTCTGGGGCCAACGTCCTGACTTTC.

This chain joins TRBV19 and TRBJ2-2; D not resolved. Trimming removed 2 bases from V and 6 bases from J, with 7 bases in between. This CDR3 contains 13 residues. CDR1 LNHDA and CDR2 SQIVND come from the germline V gene (reference sequence). The DNA for the CDR3 is TGTGCCAGTAGTATATCTGAGGCCGGGGAGCTGTTTTTT. It specifies CASSISEAGELFF.